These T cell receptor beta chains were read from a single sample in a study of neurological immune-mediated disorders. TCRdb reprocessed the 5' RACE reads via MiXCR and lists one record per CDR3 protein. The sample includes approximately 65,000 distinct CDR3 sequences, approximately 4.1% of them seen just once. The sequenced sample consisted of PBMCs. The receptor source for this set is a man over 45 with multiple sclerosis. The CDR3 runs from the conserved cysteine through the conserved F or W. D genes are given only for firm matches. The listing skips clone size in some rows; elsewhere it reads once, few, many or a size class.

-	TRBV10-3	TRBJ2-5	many	CAISESEYQETQYF	TGTGCCATCAGTGAATCTGAGTACCAAGAGACCCAGTACTTC
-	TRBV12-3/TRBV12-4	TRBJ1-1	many	CASSLSGNGAFF	TGTGCCAGCAGTTTGTCGGGGAATGGCGCTTTCTTT
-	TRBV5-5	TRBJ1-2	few	CASSPGTFLDGYTF	TGTGCCAGCAGCCCCGGGACATTTCTTGACGGCTACACCTTC
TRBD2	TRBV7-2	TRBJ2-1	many	CASSPAGGTFYNEQFF	TGTGCCAGCAGCCCCGCGGGAGGAACCTTTTACAATGAGCAGTTCTTC
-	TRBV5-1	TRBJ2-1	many	CASSLDKGGGVYNEQFF	TGCGCCAGCAGCTTGGATAAAGGTGGCGGGGTCTACAATGAGCAGTTCTTC
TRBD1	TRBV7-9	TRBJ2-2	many	CASSSRDRETGELFF	TGTGCCAGCAGCTCCCGGGACAGGGAGACCGGGGAGCTGTTTTTT
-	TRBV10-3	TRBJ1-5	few	CASSDWGVRQPQHF	TGTGCCTCCAGTGATTGGGGGGTTCGACAGCCCCAGCATTTT
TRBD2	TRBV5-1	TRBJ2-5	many	CASRLAGDETQYF	TGCGCCAGCCGACTAGCGGGGGATGAGACCCAGTACTTC
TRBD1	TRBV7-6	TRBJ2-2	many	CASSVQGLNTGELFF	TGTGCCAGCAGTGTACAGGGGTTGAACACCGGGGAGCTGTTTTTT
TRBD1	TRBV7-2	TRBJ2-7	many	CASSPTGGYEQYF	TGTGCCAGCAGCCCGACAGGGGGGTACGAGCAGTACTTC
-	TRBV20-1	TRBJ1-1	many	CSARDRARGRDTEAFF	TGCAGTGCTAGAGATAGGGCTCGCGGCAGGGACACTGAAGCTTTCTTT
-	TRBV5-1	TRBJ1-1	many	CASSFRRGDEAFF	TGCGCCAGCAGCTTTCGACGGGGTGATGAAGCTTTCTTT
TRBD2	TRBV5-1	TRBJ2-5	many	CASSRLAGAQETQYF	TGCGCCAGCAGCAGGCTAGCGGGGGCCCAAGAGACCCAGTACTTC
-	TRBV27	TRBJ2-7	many	CASSFLQGGEQYF	TGTGCCAGCAGTTTCCTACAGGGTGGCGAGCAGTACTTC
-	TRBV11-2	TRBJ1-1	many	CASSSGYNTEAFF	TGTGCCAGCAGCTCAGGATACAACACTGAAGCTTTCTTT
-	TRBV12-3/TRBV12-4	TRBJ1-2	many	CASSFGVRGYGYTF	TGTGCCAGCAGTTTTGGGGTTCGGGGTTATGGCTACACCTTC
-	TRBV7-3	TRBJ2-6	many	CASSYGQRIRSGANVLTF	TGTGCCAGCAGCTATGGACAGAGAATCCGCTCTGGGGCCAACGTCCTGACTTTC
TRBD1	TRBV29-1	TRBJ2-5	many	CSAGDRTGAQYF	TGCAGCGCCGGGGACAGGACCGGGGCCCAGTACTTC
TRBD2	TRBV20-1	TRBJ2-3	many	CSARTSGGAGDTQYF	TGCAGTGCAAGGACTAGCGGGGGGGCCGGAGATACGCAGTATTTT
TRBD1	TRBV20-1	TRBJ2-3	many	CSASPRTGRTDTQYF	TGCAGTGCTTCACCCCGGACAGGACGGACAGATACGCAGTATTTT
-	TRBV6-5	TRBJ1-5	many	CASSSYSNQPQHF	TGTGCCAGCAGTTCATACAGCAATCAGCCCCAGCATTTT
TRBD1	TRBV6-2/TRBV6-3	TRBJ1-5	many	CASRSINYSGTGGKSNQPQHF	TGTGCCAGCAGAAGTATAAACTACTCCGGGACAGGGGGCAAGAGCAATCAGCCCCAGCATTTT
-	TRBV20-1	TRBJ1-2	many	CSARDFRSHGKDANYGYTF	TGCAGTGCTAGAGATTTTCGCAGTCACGGCAAAGATGCTAACTATGGCTACACCTTC
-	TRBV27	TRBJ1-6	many	CASSLSILWGRINSPLHF	TGTGCCAGCAGTTTATCGATCCTGTGGGGACGTATTAATTCACCCCTCCACTTT
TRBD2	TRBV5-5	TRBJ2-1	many	CASSSIAGPKSEQFF	TGTGCCAGCAGCTCCATAGCGGGACCTAAGAGTGAGCAGTTCTTC
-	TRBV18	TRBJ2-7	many	CASSPLLGEQYF	TGTGCCAGCTCACCTTTATTGGGCGAGCAGTACTTC
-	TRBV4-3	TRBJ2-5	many	CASSQAPVGETQYF	TGCGCCAGCAGCCAAGCCCCTGTTGGAGAGACCCAGTACTTC
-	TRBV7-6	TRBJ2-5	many	CASSPQEVAWGETQYF	TGTGCCAGCAGCCCCCAGGAGGTTGCGTGGGGAGAGACCCAGTACTTC
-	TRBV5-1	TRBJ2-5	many	CASSTLQETQYF	TGCGCCAGCAGCACACTGCAAGAGACCCAGTACTTC
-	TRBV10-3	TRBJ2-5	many	CAISQEVGETQYF	TGTGCCATTAGCCAAGAGGTAGGGGAGACCCAGTACTTC
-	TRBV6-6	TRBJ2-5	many	CASSYDETQYF	TGTGCCAGCAGTTACGATGAGACCCAGTACTTC
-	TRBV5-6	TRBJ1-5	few	CASSLGGAGWQPQNF	TGTGCCAGCAGCTTGGGCGGGGCCGGCTGGCAGCCCCAGAATTTT
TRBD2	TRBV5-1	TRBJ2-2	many	CASSLASGGAGELFF	TGCGCCAGCAGCTTGGCCAGCGGGGGGGCCGGGGAGCTGTTTTTT
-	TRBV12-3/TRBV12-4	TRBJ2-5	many	CASSLRVSETQYF	TGTGCCAGCAGTTTAAGAGTGTCAGAGACCCAGTACTTC
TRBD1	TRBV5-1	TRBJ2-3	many	CASSLDGTGADTQYF	TGCGCCAGCAGCTTGGATGGGACAGGGGCCGATACGCAGTATTTT
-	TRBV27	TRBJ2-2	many	CASSSGLGAGELFF	TGTGCCAGCAGTTCAGGGCTGGGTGCCGGGGAGCTGTTTTTT
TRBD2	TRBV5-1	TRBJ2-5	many	CASSAGLAGRQETQYF	TGCGCCAGCAGCGCAGGACTAGCGGGGCGCCAAGAGACCCAGTACTTC
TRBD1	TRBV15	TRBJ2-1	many	CATSRDPRQGTYNEQFF	TGTGCCACCAGCAGAGACCCCAGACAGGGGACCTACAATGAGCAGTTCTTC
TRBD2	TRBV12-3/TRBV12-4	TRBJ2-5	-	CASSSSGQETQYF	TGTGCCAGCAGTTCTAGCGGGCAAGAGACCCAGTACTTC
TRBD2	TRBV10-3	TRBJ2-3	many	CAISVYAGGRGTDTQYF	TGTGCCATCAGTGTGTACGCGGGGGGGCGAGGCACAGATACGCAGTATTTT
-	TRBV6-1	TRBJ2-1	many	CASSLEPGRRQFF	TGTGCCAGCAGTCTGGAGCCGGGACGGCGGCAGTTCTTC
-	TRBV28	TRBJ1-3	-	CASSLLGGARSGNTIYF	TGTGCCAGCAGTTTATTGGGGGGGGCCCGCTCTGGAAACACCATATATTTT
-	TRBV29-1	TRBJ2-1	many	CSVVGNEQFF	TGCAGCGTTGTGGGGAATGAGCAGTTCTTC
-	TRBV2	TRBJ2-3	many	CASRVGTDTQYF	TGTGCCAGCAGAGTGGGCACAGATACGCAGTATTTT
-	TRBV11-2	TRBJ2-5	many	CASRPFLGVEETQYF	TGTGCCAGCAGGCCCTTTCTGGGGGTTGAAGAGACCCAGTACTTC
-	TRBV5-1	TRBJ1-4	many	CASSLLGQNEKLFF	TGCGCCAGCAGCTTGTTGGGTCAGAATGAAAAACTGTTTTTT